This TCR beta chain originates from a study of blood T cell repertoires in COVID-19. In the study overall: Samples representing acute and convalescent COVID-19 were sourced from the United States, Italy and Spain. From T cells, B-cell-depleted T cells, or PBMCs came the material, which was cDNA or gDNA.

Source study methods: Reference gene primer amplification yielded estimated nucleated cell counts. Libraries were prepared by immunoSEQ multiplex PCR; TCRdb keeps only in-frame clonotypes and omits some of them. V and J calls and clone size come straight from that table; D and trimming were deduced from the DNA. The profile shows 70,000 to 80,000 clones, approximately 80% of them singletons. The CDR3 length is 17 residues. V lost 0 bases and J lost 0, with 9 bases in between. CDR1 is SGHTA and CDR2 is FQGNSA in the germline V gene. The sample was peripheral blood. The clonotype was recovered from a human donor in a cohort sampled during active COVID-19. The rearrangement joins TRBV7-2 to TRBJ2-6; D gene ambiguous. CDR3 loop: CASSLAGGSSGANVLTF. CDR3 DNA sequence: TGTGCCAGCAGCTTAGCTGGCGGTAGCTCTGGGGCCAACGTCCTGACTTTC.